This TCR beta chain is drawn from a study of cytomegalovirus exposure and HLA in healthy donors. In the PCR, 60 Vbeta and 13 Jbeta primers were used. Generated by immunoSEQ multiplex PCR, the TCRdb table keeps only in-frame clones and is missing some. The sample carries around 200,000 clones, 70% to 90% recorded once. Overall study findings and caveats: Sequencing artifact likely explains a cluster of highly shared sequence variants. Earlier analysis yielded a pattern in which most TCR beta V segments were productive about 87% or about 30% of the time.

The CDR3 is made up of 12 amino acids. Germline V gene lookup returns CDR1 SNHLY and CDR2 FYNNEI. Trimming shortened V by 11 bases and J by 3 bases, and 14 bases separated the two germline ends. Notes on this clone: The antigen is undetermined.

The rearrangement links TRBV2 to TRBJ2-7; TRBD1 might be the D (6 bases). The specimen sequenced was PBMCs. This clonotype was sampled from a woman under 40 in good health and CMV-seronegative. CDR3 region: CAGSGVDYEQYF. As DNA, the CDR3 is TGTGCCGGGTCAGGGGTTGACTACGAGCAGTACTTC. Full variable domain (rest looked up from reference TRBV2 and TRBJ2-7): EPEVTQTPSHQVTQMGQEVILRCVPISNHLYFYWYRQILGQKVEFLVSFYNNEISEKSEIFDDQFSVERPDGSNFTLKIRSTKLEDSAMYFCAGSGVDYEQYFGPGTRLTVT.